This T cell receptor (beta chain) was observed in a study of T cell responses to AZD1222 COVID-19 vaccine. Profiled with immunoSEQ multiplex PCR; TCRdb holds only in-frame clones, not every one. The sample has 150,000 or so clones; 89% are singletons. Germline values: CDR1 LNHDA, CDR2 SQIVND (reference sequence). The CDR3 spans 15 residues. V was clipped by 5 bases and J by 7 bases, with 20 bases between them. Study-level points and caveats: CD4 TCRs linked to vaccination spanned spike, dominating at 160-218 and 743-854. Variant regions that are unmutated are reportedly the target of nearly half of spike-specific TCRs. Only a handful of people who got AZD1222 tested seropositive at baseline.

This clone has only a few counts. Its antigen remains unidentified. The sample in question was peripheral blood, obtained on day 0 of AZD1222 vaccination. The chain combines TRBV19 with TRBJ1-2; D perhaps matches TRBD1 (6 bases). This TCR derives from an adult in good health. The CDR3 is CASSFTGTSGGGYTF. The CDR3 DNA reads as TGTGCCAGTAGTTTTACCGGGACATCGGGGGGTGGCTACACCTTC.